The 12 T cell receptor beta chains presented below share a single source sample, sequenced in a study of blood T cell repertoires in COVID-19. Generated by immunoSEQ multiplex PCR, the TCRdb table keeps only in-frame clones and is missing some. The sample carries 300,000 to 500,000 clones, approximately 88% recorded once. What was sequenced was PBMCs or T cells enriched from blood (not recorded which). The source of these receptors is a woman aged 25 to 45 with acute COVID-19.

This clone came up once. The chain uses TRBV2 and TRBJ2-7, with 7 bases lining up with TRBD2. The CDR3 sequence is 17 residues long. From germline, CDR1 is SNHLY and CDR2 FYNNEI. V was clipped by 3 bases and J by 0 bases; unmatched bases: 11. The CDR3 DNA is TGTGCCAGCAGTGATGGGGGGGGAGGGGCCCACTCCTACGAGCAGTACTTC. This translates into CASSDGGGGAHSYEQYF.

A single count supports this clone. The CDR3 bases are TGTGCCAGCAGCGTCTTGAGTGCCCGGGAAGGCTACACCTTC. Its protein product is CASSVLSAREGYTF. The chain couples TRBV5-8 to TRBJ1-2; D remains unclear. V lost 4 bases, J lost 8 bases, and 18 bases lay in between. Germline lookup yields CDR1 SGHTS and CDR2 YDEGEE. This CDR3 is 14 amino acids long.

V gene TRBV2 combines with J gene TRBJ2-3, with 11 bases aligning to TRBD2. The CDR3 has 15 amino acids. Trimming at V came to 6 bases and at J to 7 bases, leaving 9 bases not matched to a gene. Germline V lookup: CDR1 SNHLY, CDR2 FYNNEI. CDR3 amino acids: CASRDLAGGLNTQYF. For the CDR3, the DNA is TGTGCCAGCAGAGACCTAGCGGGGGGCCTGAATACGCAGTATTTT. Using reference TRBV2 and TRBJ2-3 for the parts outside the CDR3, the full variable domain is EPEVTQTPSHQVTQMGQEVILRCVPISNHLYFYWYRQILGQKVEFLVSFYNNEISEKSEIFDDQFSVERPDGSNFTLKIRSTKLEDSAMYFCASRDLAGGLNTQYFGPGTRLTVL.

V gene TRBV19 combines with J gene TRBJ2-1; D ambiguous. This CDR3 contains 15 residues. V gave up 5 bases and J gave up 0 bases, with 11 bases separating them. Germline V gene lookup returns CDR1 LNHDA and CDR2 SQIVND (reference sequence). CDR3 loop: CASSLRPSSYNEQFF. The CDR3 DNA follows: TGTGCCAGTAGTCTCAGGCCGAGCTCCTACAATGAGCAGTTCTTC. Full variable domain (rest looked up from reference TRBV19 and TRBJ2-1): DGGITQSPKYLFRKEGQNVTLSCEQNLNHDAMYWYRQDPGQGLRLIYYSQIVNDFQKGDIAEGYSVSREKKESFPLTVTSAQKNPTAFYLCASSLRPSSYNEQFFGPGTRLTVL.

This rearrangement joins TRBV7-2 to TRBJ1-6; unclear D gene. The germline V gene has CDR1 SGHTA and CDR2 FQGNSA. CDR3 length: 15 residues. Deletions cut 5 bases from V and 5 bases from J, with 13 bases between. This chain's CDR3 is CASSRRAGDNSPLHF. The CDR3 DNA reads TGTGCCAGCAGCCGTAGGGCGGGAGATAATTCACCCCTCCACTTT.

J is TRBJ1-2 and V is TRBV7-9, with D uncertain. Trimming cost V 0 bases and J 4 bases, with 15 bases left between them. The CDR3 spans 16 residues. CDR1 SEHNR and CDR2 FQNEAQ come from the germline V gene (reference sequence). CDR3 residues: CASSLASWGGGYGYTF. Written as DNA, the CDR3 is TGTGCCAGCAGCTTAGCTTCGTGGGGAGGAGGCTATGGCTACACCTTC.

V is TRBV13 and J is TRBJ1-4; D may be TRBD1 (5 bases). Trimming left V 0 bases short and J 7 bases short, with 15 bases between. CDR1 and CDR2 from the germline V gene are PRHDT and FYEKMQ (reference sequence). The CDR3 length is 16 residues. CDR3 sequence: CASSLGRAGGSEKLFF. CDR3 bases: TGTGCCAGCAGCTTAGGCCGGGCGGGGGGAAGTGAAAAACTGTTTTTT.

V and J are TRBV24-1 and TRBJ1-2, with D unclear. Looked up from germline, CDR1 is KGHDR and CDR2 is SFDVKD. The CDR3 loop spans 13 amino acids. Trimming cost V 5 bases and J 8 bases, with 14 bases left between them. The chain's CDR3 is CATSGTEDYGYTF. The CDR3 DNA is TGTGCCACCAGTGGAACGGAGGATTACGGCTACACCTTC.

The DNA for the CDR3 is TGCGCCAGCAGCCAAGATGGGGTCCCGGGACAGGGGGACTATGGCTACACCTTC. This gives the protein CASSQDGVPGQGDYGYTF. The rearrangement links TRBV4-1 to TRBJ1-2; 11 bases are shared with TRBD1. Losses at the gene ends were 0 bases for V and 3 bases for J; bases not matched to a gene: 9. The CDR3 loop spans 18 amino acids. Germline V gene sequence: CDR1 MGHRA, CDR2 YSYEKL.

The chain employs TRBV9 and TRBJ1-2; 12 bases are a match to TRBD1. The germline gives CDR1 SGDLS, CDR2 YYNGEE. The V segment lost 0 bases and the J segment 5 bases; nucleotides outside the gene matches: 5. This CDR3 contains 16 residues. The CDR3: CASSVARDRGLYGYTF. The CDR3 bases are TGTGCCAGCAGCGTAGCAAGGGACAGGGGGCTATATGGCTACACCTTC. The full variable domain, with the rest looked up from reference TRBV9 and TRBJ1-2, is DSGVTQTPKHLITATGQRVTLRCSPRSGDLSVYWYQQSLDQGLQFLIQYYNGEERAKGNILERFSAQQFPDLHSELNLSSLELGDSALYFCASSVARDRGLYGYTFGSGTRLTVV.

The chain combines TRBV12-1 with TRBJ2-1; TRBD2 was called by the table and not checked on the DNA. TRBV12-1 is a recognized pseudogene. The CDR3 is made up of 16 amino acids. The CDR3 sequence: CASSFERAQNYNEQFF. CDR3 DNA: TGTGCCAGCAGCTTCGAGCGGGCACAGAACTACAATGAGCAGTTCTTC.

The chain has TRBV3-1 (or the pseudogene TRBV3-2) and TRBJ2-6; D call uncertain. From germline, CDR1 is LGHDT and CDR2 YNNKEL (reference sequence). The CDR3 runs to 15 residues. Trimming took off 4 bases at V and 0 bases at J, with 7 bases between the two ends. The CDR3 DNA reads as TGTGCCAGCAGCCTCGGTCTCTCTGGGGCCAACGTCCTGACTTTC. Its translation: CASSLGLSGANVLTF.